The clone carrying this T cell receptor (beta chain) was counted many times. Its target is unknown. The entry originates in a study of breast tumors, draining lymph nodes, adjacent tissues. Study outcomes and limitations: Compared with basal-like, luminal-like tumors shared significantly more repertoire with nontumor tissue. Tumor repertoires ranked between lymph nodes and nontumor tissue in diversity, with V and J gene preferences.

Germline CDR1 is SEHNR and CDR2 is FQNEAQ (reference sequence). The CDR3 is 15 residues long. The V gene lost 7 bases and the J gene lost 5 bases, with 20 bases spanning the gap. One entry per CDR3 protein results from TCRdb running MiXCR on the multiplex PCR reads. Found here are around 25,000 distinct CDR3 sequences, 20% to 25% of them singletons; the top ten hold about 13%. This receptor was identified in a female donor with breast cancer. Some clones in this sample may be carry-over from other donors' samples. The chain carries TRBV7-9 and TRBJ1-2, with TRBD1 as a possible D gene (6 bases). Sequenced sample: breast tumor tissue. CDR3 residues: CASTPEGRGNYGYTF. CDR3 nucleotides: TGTGCCAGCACCCCAGAAGGCAGGGGCAATTATGGCTACACCTTC. The full variable domain, completed using reference TRBV7-9 and TRBJ1-2, is DTGVSQNPRHKITKRGQNVTFRCDPISEHNRLYWYRQTLGQGPEFLTYFQNEAQLEKSRLLSDRFSAERPKGSFSTLEIQRTEQGDSAMYLCASTPEGRGNYGYTFGSGTRLTVV.